This T cell receptor beta chain was found in a study of blood T cells in healthy people across ages. Study findings and constraints: Getting older went along with TCR beta diversity per million T cells dropping roughly linearly. The study found TCR beta diversity correlated strongly with naive T cell percentage.

Individuals who donated were healthy Caucasians from Russia aged roughly 6 to 95. Peripheral blood samples of 9.5 to 10 milliliters were drawn from each donor. The ends were cut back, 6 bases at V and 3 bases at J, with 12 bases in the middle. CDR3 length equals 14 residues. Germline CDR1 and CDR2: SGHRS and YFSETQ. This clonotype was counted only a few times. Its antigen is undetermined. Using a J-beta primer mix together with a sample-barcoded 5' primer, a second PCR was run for roughly 7 to 12 cycles. In TCRdb, the 5' RACE reads were re-called with MiXCR into one record per CDR3 protein. The sample has around 1,800,000 distinct CDR3 sequences, approximately 39% seen once; the top ten hold 23%.

The J gene is TRBJ1-4, the V gene TRBV5-1; tentatively, D is TRBD1 (6 bases). The material sequenced was blood. The origin of this receptor is a human donor in good health. The chain's CDR3 is CASKETGSNEKLFF. The DNA of the CDR3 is TGCGCCAGCAAGGAGACAGGTTCTAATGAAAAACTGTTTTTT. The full variable domain, with the rest looked up from reference TRBV5-1 and TRBJ1-4, is KAGVTQTPRYLIKTRGQQVTLSCSPISGHRSVSWYQQTPGQGLQFLFEYFSETQRNKGNFPGRFSGRQFSNSRSEMNVSTLELGDSALYLCASKETGSNEKLFFGSGTQLSVL.